This TCR beta chain was recovered during a study of cytomegalovirus exposure and HLA in healthy donors. In regard to this clone: Its target is unknown.

Study-wide points: A few chains linked to CMV were shown in vitro to be specific for CMV antigens.

PCR employed 60 Vbeta and 13 Jbeta primers. Sequencing was performed with immunoSEQ multiplex PCR; in TCRdb, only in-frame clones are kept and a portion is missing. The sample shows about 77,000 clones, approximately 78% of them seen only once. Germline CDR1 SQVTM, CDR2 ANQGSEA. Trimming pared 8 bases from V and 8 bases from J, leaving 15 bases between. CDR3 length: 11 residues. The receptor comes from a man aged 40-49 years in good health and CMV-seronegative. Sequenced sample: PBMCs. V usage is TRBV29-1 and J usage is TRBJ1-2; D possibly corresponds to TRBD1 (5 bases). CDR3 nucleotide sequence: TGCAGCACCCAGGAGGGGTACGGCTACACCTTC. It codes for CSTQEGYGYTF.